This T cell receptor beta chain originates from a study of T cells in Graves' hyperthyroidism and ophthalmopathy. Findings and limits, study-wide: In the blood, most expanded thyroid clonotypes above 0.001 appeared as well. Ophthalmopathy was distinguished from stable hyperthyroidism by 13 V-J signatures.

V shed 4 bases and J 5 bases; nucleotides not matched to a gene: 9. The CDR3 contains 15 residues. The germline gives CDR1 SGHAT, CDR2 FQNNGV. Many counts were recorded for this clonotype. Its antigen remains unknown. Individuals with ophthalmopathy presented a Clinical Activity Score of at least 3, a NOSPECS grade of at least 4 and a duration under 3 months. RNA transcripts gave rise to amplified TCR beta CDR3 regions. HTBI primers were employed in a first-round RT-PCR of the TCR CDR3. Using its own MiXCR run on the multiplex PCR reads, TCRdb lists one record per CDR3 protein. This sample has 200,000 to 250,000 distinct CDR3 sequences, with 15% to 20% found just once.

This sequence was found in a woman in her late teens or twenties with Graves' ophthalmopathy. This rearrangement joins TRBV11-2 to TRBJ2-7; 9 positions match TRBD2. Sequenced material: blood. The CDR3, as DNA: TGTGCCAGCAGCTATACGACTAGCGGTTGGGACGAGCAGTACTTC. Its protein is CASSYTTSGWDEQYF.